This is a list of T cell receptor beta chains from one sample in a study of T cell repertoires in cytomegalovirus infection. TCRdb reprocessed the reads with MiXCR, giving one entry per CDR3 protein. The table records 150,000 to 160,000 distinct CDR3 sequences, about a quarter of them present only once. Specimen: PBMCs. These receptors all stem from a human donor in good health (CMV status not recorded). Some clones in this sample may be carry-over from other donors' samples. Each CDR3 is given with its conserved first and last residue. The order of the fields is clone size, D gene, J gene, V gene, CDR3 protein, CDR3 DNA. A D gene is named only where the DNA matches it firmly. Clone sizes are given selectively: once, few, many, or a class where the clone is expanded.

few | TRBD1 | TRBJ2-5 | TRBV15 | CATSGDSQETQYF | TGTGCCACCAGCGGGGACAGTCAAGAGACCCAGTACTTC
few | . | TRBJ1-2 | TRBV12-3/TRBV12-4 | CASRGSGTSVYGYTF | TGTGCCAGCAGGGGGTCCGGGACGTCAGTCTATGGCTACACCTTC
few | . | TRBJ2-2 | TRBV7-3 | CASSLMAAMNTGELFF | TGTGCCAGCAGCTTAATGGCAGCCATGAACACCGGGGAGCTGTTTTTT
. | TRBD2 | TRBJ2-1 | TRBV3-1 | CASSPPLAGGPGEQFF | TGTGCCAGCAGCCCCCCTCTAGCGGGAGGGCCGGGTGAGCAGTTCTTC
. | . | TRBJ2-7 | TRBV6-2/TRBV6-3 | CASSFPRAGSYEQYF | TGTGCCAGCAGTTTCCCTCGCGCAGGGAGCTACGAGCAGTACTTC
few | . | TRBJ2-7 | TRBV7-9 | CASSPPAGVEQYF | TGTGCCAGCAGCCCCCCCGCAGGGGTCGAGCAGTACTTC
. | . | TRBJ1-4 | TRBV20-1 | CSASTLATNEKLFF | TGCAGTGCTAGTACACTTGCAACTAATGAAAAACTGTTTTTT
few | TRBD1 | TRBJ2-7 | TRBV28 | CASSFQGARGEQYF | TGTGCCAGCAGTTTTCAGGGGGCCCGCGGCGAGCAGTACTTC
. | . | TRBJ2-5 | TRBV5-4 | CASNPDSLQETQYF | TGTGCCAGCAACCCCGACAGCCTCCAAGAGACCCAGTACTTC
. | TRBD2 | TRBJ2-1 | TRBV12-5 | CASGTERGGYNEQFF | TGTGCTAGTGGTACCGAGCGGGGGGGCTACAATGAGCAGTTCTTC
many | . | TRBJ1-4 | TRBV6-1 | CASSAGGGAGEKLFF | TGTGCCAGCAGTGCCGGCGGAGGGGCAGGGGAAAAACTGTTTTTT
few | TRBD1 | TRBJ2-7 | TRBV6-5 | CASSPGQGWEQYF | TGTGCCAGCAGTCCGGGACAGGGGTGGGAGCAGTACTTC
many | TRBD1 | TRBJ1-1 | TRBV7-6 | CASSVGTGFEAFF | TGTGCCAGCAGCGTTGGGACAGGGTTTGAAGCTTTCTTT
. | . | TRBJ2-5 | TRBV19 | CASSIALRGGETQYF | TGTGCCAGTAGTATTGCCCTGAGGGGGGGAGAGACCCAGTACTTC
. | . | TRBJ2-7 | TRBV5-5 | CASSLNQGYEQYF | TGTGCCAGCAGCTTGAACCAGGGGTACGAGCAGTACTTC
many | TRBD1 | TRBJ2-2 | TRBV6-1 | CASRGTGNTGELFF | TGTGCCAGCAGGGGGACAGGGAACACCGGGGAGCTGTTTTTT
. | TRBD1 | TRBJ1-1 | TRBV19 | CASTPTGMNTEAFF | TGTGCCAGTACCCCGACAGGGATGAACACTGAAGCTTTCTTT
few | . | TRBJ1-2 | TRBV28 | CASSSTIGGYGYTF | TGTGCCAGCAGTTCAACAATTGGAGGCTATGGCTACACCTTC
. | TRBD2 | TRBJ2-3 | TRBV5-1 | CASSRRTSGGAGTDTQYF | TGCGCCAGCAGCCGCCGGACTAGCGGGGGGGCCGGCACAGATACGCAGTATTTT
. | TRBD1 | TRBJ2-7 | TRBV12-3/TRBV12-4 | CASSPQGSLGYEQYF | TGTGCCAGCAGTCCACAGGGGAGTTTAGGCTACGAGCAGTACTTC
many | . | TRBJ2-3 | TRBV11-3 | CASSLGQAAADTQYF | TGTGCCAGCAGCTTAGGGCAGGCCGCGGCAGATACGCAGTATTTT
. | TRBD2 | TRBJ2-3 | TRBV7-2 | CASSLGLGTDTQYF | TGTGCCAGCAGCCTGGGACTAGGGACAGATACGCAGTATTTT
few | TRBD1 | TRBJ1-5 | TRBV12-3/TRBV12-4 | CASRQGARQPQHF | TGTGCCAGTAGACAGGGGGCACGTCAGCCCCAGCATTTT
. | . | TRBJ2-1 | TRBV7-9 | CASSSSGTTNEQFF | TGTGCCAGCAGCTCCTCCGGGACCACGAATGAGCAGTTCTTC
many | . | TRBJ2-4 | TRBV7-2 | CASSSMWTANIQYF | TGTGCCAGCAGCTCGATGTGGACAGCCAACATTCAGTACTTC
few | . | TRBJ1-1 | TRBV6-2/TRBV6-3 | CASSWGGSRAFF | TGTGCCAGCAGTTGGGGGGGCTCGAGAGCTTTCTTT
. | TRBD1 | TRBJ2-6 | TRBV20-1 | CSARQGAGGANVLTF | TGCAGTGCTAGGCAGGGGGCAGGTGGGGCCAACGTCCTGACTTTC
few | TRBD1 | TRBJ1-4 | TRBV27 | CASGYRDRNEKLFF | TGTGCCAGCGGCTACCGGGACAGGAATGAAAAACTGTTTTTT
. | . | TRBJ1-1 | TRBV11-2 | CASSLGGNSEAFF | TGTGCCAGCAGCCTCGGTGGGAACAGTGAAGCTTTCTTT
. | . | TRBJ1-2 | TRBV12-3/TRBV12-4 | CASSSNPMGGYTF | TGTGCCAGCAGTTCCAACCCTATGGGTGGCTACACCTTC
few | . | TRBJ1-1 | TRBV7-6 | CASRKQANTEAFF | TGTGCCAGCAGGAAACAGGCGAACACTGAAGCTTTCTTT
many | TRBD2 | TRBJ2-7 | TRBV6-2/TRBV6-3 | CASGLAGGVYEQYF | TGTGCCAGCGGCTTAGCGGGCGGGGTCTACGAGCAGTACTTC
few | TRBD1 | TRBJ2-3 | TRBV7-9 | CASSLRDRGTDTQYF | TGTGCCAGCAGCCTCCGGGACAGGGGCACAGATACGCAGTATTTT
. | . | TRBJ2-7 | TRBV18 | CASSRTEYYEQYF | TGTGCCAGCTCGCGGACAGAGTACTACGAGCAGTACTTC
many | . | TRBJ2-7 | TRBV7-8 | CASSLDTLYEQYF | TGTGCCAGCAGCTTGGACACCCTCTACGAGCAGTACTTC
. | . | TRBJ1-6 | TRBV18 | CASSPDSDNSPLHF | TGTGCCAGCTCACCCGACAGCGATAATTCACCCCTCCACTTT
many | . | TRBJ2-3 | TRBV7-2 | CASSYADTQYF | TGTGCCAGCAGCTACGCAGATACGCAGTATTTT
once | TRBD2 | TRBJ2-7 | TRBV28 | CASSNTGGGGLWQYF | TGTGCCAGCAGCAACACAGGCGGGGGGGGGCTGTGGCAGTACTTC
many | . | TRBJ1-1 | TRBV7-9 | CASSLMAGSNTEAFF | TGTGCCAGCAGCTTAATGGCAGGGTCGAACACTGAAGCTTTCTTT
few | . | TRBJ2-1 | TRBV5-1 | CASSLSAAANEQFF | TGCGCCAGCAGCTTGAGCGCGGCTGCTAATGAGCAGTTCTTC
once | TRBD1 | TRBJ1-1 | TRBV30 | CAWGQGGTEAFF | TGTGCCTGGGGACAGGGGGGCACTGAAGCTTTCTTT
. | TRBD1 | TRBJ2-1 | TRBV12-3/TRBV12-4 | CASSLRTGDPNEQFF | TGTGCCAGCAGTTTAAGGACAGGGGATCCCAATGAGCAGTTCTTC
. | TRBD2 | TRBJ2-1 | TRBV28 | CASSLAGTSGSRELFF | TGTGCCAGCAGTTTAGCCGGGACTAGCGGGAGTCGGGAGCTGTTCTTC
few | . | TRBJ1-1 | TRBV7-9 | CASSKEGVGAFF | TGTGCCAGCAGCAAAGAGGGGGTAGGAGCTTTCTTT
. | TRBD2 | TRBJ2-7 | TRBV5-5 | CASSLGLVGSSEQYF | TGTGCCAGCAGCCTGGGACTAGTGGGATCGTCCGAGCAGTACTTC
. | TRBD2 | TRBJ2-1 | TRBV20-1 | CSAPGLAGRNEQFF | TGCAGTGCCCCGGGACTAGCGGGGAGAAATGAGCAGTTCTTC